This T cell receptor (beta chain) appears in the sequencing data of a study of blood T cell repertoires in COVID-19. About the research overall: Specimens from acute and convalescent COVID-19 originated in the United States, Italy and Spain. PBMCs, B-cell-depleted T cells, or T cells were the source of the cDNA or gDNA that made up the material.

There are 14 residues in the CDR3. The V gene's germline CDR1 is MNHNS and CDR2 SASEGT. V lost 2 bases and J lost 5; bases outside the gene matches: 5. Per the original methods: Estimates of nucleated cell counts were drawn from the amplification of reference gene primers. Here immunoSEQ multiplex PCR was the method, and the copy in TCRdb shows in-frame clones only, minus some. The D gene and trimming were derived from the DNA, and the V and J assignments and clone size from that table. Here the sample spans over 200,000 clones, 87% being singletons. Sequencing was carried out using peripheral blood. This clonotype was sampled from a man aged 40-50 years with active or convalescent COVID-19. This chain connects TRBV6-1 to TRBJ2-5; 7 nucleotides agree with TRBD1. This chain's CDR3 is CASSERQGYETQYF. CDR3 DNA sequence: TGTGCCAGCAGTGAAAGACAGGGCTACGAGACCCAGTACTTC.